These T cell receptor beta chains were read from a single sample in a study of blood T cell repertoires in COVID-19. Here immunoSEQ multiplex PCR was the method, and the copy in TCRdb shows in-frame clones only, minus some. The repertoire holds approximately 250,000 clones, with around nine tenths as singletons. The sequenced sample consisted of peripheral blood. The receptors shown here come from a woman between 70 and 85 years old with COVID-19, enrolled during active disease. The CDR3 runs from the conserved cysteine through the conserved F or W. Each record gives: clone size, V gene, D gene, J gene, CDR3 DNA, CDR3 protein. A D gene is named only where the DNA matches it firmly. Clone size is not always given. Where it is, it says once, few, many or a class for expanded clones.

.	TRBV5-8	.	TRBJ1-1	TGTGCCAGCAGCCGGAGGGGTCAAGACACTGAAGCTTTCTTT	CASSRRGQDTEAFF
.	TRBV11-2	.	TRBJ1-1	TGTGCCAGTAAATTGGGAGGGGGAACTGAAGCTTTCTTT	CASKLGGGTEAFF
once	TRBV4-1	.	TRBJ2-3	TGCGCCAGCAGTCCCCAGGGATTGGGCACAGATACGCAGTATTTT	CASSPQGLGTDTQYF
.	TRBV12-5	TRBD1	TRBJ2-5	TGTGCTAGTGGTTTGGGGACAGGGGGCGAAGAGACCCAGTACTTC	CASGLGTGGEETQYF
.	TRBV29-1	TRBD1	TRBJ1-1	TGCAGCGTTGAAAGGGGGCAGGACACTGAAGCTTTCTTT	CSVERGQDTEAFF
.	TRBV11-2	TRBD1	TRBJ1-5	TGTGCCAGCAGGCATGATTTCCCTGGGGGACAGGGATACAATCAGCCCCAGCATTTT	CASRHDFPGGQGYNQPQHF
.	TRBV2	.	TRBJ2-3	TGTGCCAGCAGTGCCAGGACTCACACAGATACGCAGTATTTT	CASSARTHTDTQYF
.	TRBV3-1/TRBV3-2	.	TRBJ1-6	TGTGCCAGCAGCCAAGGGGGCCTGTCACCCCTCCACTTT	CASSQGGLSPLHF
.	TRBV5-8	.	TRBJ1-1	TGTGCCAGCAGCCCATCGACAGGCTGGAACACTGAAGCTTTCTTT	CASSPSTGWNTEAFF
.	TRBV27	TRBD1	TRBJ1-6	TGTGCCAGCAGCCGGGACAGGGGGCATTCACCCCTCCACTTT	CASSRDRGHSPLHF
.	TRBV11-2	TRBD1	TRBJ2-5	TGTGCCAGCAGCACGGCTACAGGGGGAGAGACCCAGTACTTC	CASSTATGGETQYF
.	TRBV21-1	.	TRBJ1-6	TGTGCCAGCAGCAAGGAGGGTATTCATTCACCCCTCCACTTT	CASSKEGIHSPLHF
.	TRBV2	TRBD2	TRBJ2-5	TGTGCCAGCAGTGAGCGGGGGGAAGAGACCCAGTACTTC	CASSERGEETQYF
few	TRBV1	.	TRBJ1-5	TGCACCAGCAGCCAAGGCTTTCTAGGGGTAGGTCAGCCCCAGCATTTT	CTSSQGFLGVGQPQHF
few	TRBV2	.	TRBJ2-2	TGTGCCAGCAGTGCAGGGGCTCCGAACACCGGGGAGCTGTTTTTT	CASSAGAPNTGELFF
.	TRBV18	TRBD1	TRBJ1-3	TGTGCCAGCAGACAGGGGGCAGGAGGAAACACCATATATTTT	CASRQGAGGNTIYF
.	TRBV7-8	TRBD2	TRBJ2-3	TGTGCCAGCAGCTTATTTAGCGGGGGGGCCGGAGTAGGAGATACGCAGTATTTT	CASSLFSGGAGVGDTQYF
.	TRBV19	TRBD1	TRBJ1-4	TGTGCCAGTAGTTGGGGACAGGGGAATGAAAAACTGTTTTTT	CASSWGQGNEKLFF
.	TRBV7-2	TRBD2	TRBJ2-5	TGTGCCAGCAGCCCCCAAGTTGGGGCGGGGGGCCCAGAGACCCAGTACTTC	CASSPQVGAGGPETQYF
.	TRBV18	TRBD2	TRBJ2-1	TGTGCCAGCTCGGGAGCGGGGGGCAACGATGAGCAGTTCTTC	CASSGAGGNDEQFF
once	TRBV9	.	TRBJ1-6	TGTGCCAGCAGCGGGGCAGGGGATAATTCACCCCTCCACTTT	CASSGAGDNSPLHF
.	TRBV19	TRBD1	TRBJ1-1	TGTGCCAGTAGTATGGGGCCTCGGGACAGGGGACCGAACACTGAAGCTTTCTTT	CASSMGPRDRGPNTEAFF
.	TRBV7-2	.	TRBJ2-5	TGTGCCAGCAGCTTAGTAACCCCCCGAGGGGAGACCCAGTACTTC	CASSLVTPRGETQYF
.	TRBV5-1	TRBD1	TRBJ1-6	TGCGCCAGCAGCTTGGCCGCAGGGGGAGAATCACCCCTCCACTTT	CASSLAAGGESPLHF
.	TRBV5-1	TRBD2	TRBJ2-7	TGCGCCAGCAGCTTGGTTAGAAGCGGGAACGAGCAGTACTTC	CASSLVRSGNEQYF
.	TRBV28	TRBD1	TRBJ1-1	TGTGCCAGCAGTGGGCGACAGGGGTACAACACTGAAGCTTTCTTT	CASSGRQGYNTEAFF
.	TRBV7-2	.	TRBJ2-5	TGTGCCAGCAGCGTACTGGGGGGCCAAGAGACCCAGTACTTC	CASSVLGGQETQYF
.	TRBV5-4	TRBD2	TRBJ2-2	TGTGCCAGCAGCTTCGGGAGCGGGGGGGCCGGGGAGCTGTTTTTT	CASSFGSGGAGELFF